The 18 T cell receptor beta chains below come from one sample, sequenced in a study of blood T cell repertoires in COVID-19. The method was immunoSEQ multiplex PCR; TCRdb's version includes in-frame clones alone and lacks a portion of them. The sample yields hundreds of thousands of clones, around 92% seen once. Specimen: PBMCs or T cells enriched from blood (not recorded which). The origin of the receptors is a woman aged 30 to 39 who had recovered from COVID-19.

The chain combines TRBV12-3 or TRBV12-4 with TRBJ2-7, with 7 bases fitting TRBD1. Losses at the gene ends were 6 bases for V and 5 bases for J; bases not matched to a gene: 7. The CDR3 has 13 amino acids. CDR3 bases: TGTGCCAGCAGGCGCCGACAGGGCCACGAGCAGTACTTC. Its protein product is CASRRRQGHEQYF.

The V gene is TRBV28, the J gene TRBJ2-2, with D tentatively TRBD1 (6 bases). There are 15 residues in the CDR3. With 4 bases removed from V and 8 bases from J, the gap between germline ends came to 17 bases. CDR1 MDHEN and CDR2 SYDVKM come from the germline V gene. In DNA, the CDR3 is TGTGCCAGCAGTTGGACGCAGGGGCGGGCAGGGGAGCTGTTTTTT. It specifies CASSWTQGRAGELFF.

A few counts support this clone. The V call is TRBV24-1, the J call TRBJ1-5; D remains unclear. The V end was cut by 4 bases, the J end by 1 base, with 7 bases between. Per the germline V gene, CDR1 is KGHDR and CDR2 is SFDVKD. There are 14 residues in the CDR3. The CDR3 is CATSDPASNQPQHF. The DNA for the CDR3 is TGTGCCACCAGTGACCCCGCGAGCAATCAGCCCCAGCATTTT.

V usage is TRBV2 and J usage is TRBJ1-4, with D maybe TRBD1 (6 bases). The length of the CDR3 is 14 residues. The germline V gene has CDR1 SNHLY and CDR2 FYNNEI. V gave up 6 bases and J gave up 8 bases, with 16 bases separating them. The CDR3 nucleotides read TGTGCCAGCAGACCCAGGGGTTTACGGGAAAAACTGTTTTTT. This gives the protein CASRPRGLREKLFF.

The chain is built from TRBV6-2 or TRBV6-3 and TRBJ1-1; D is undetermined. This CDR3 comprises 15 residues. The germline V gene has CDR1 MNHEY and CDR2 SVGEGT. Trimming removed 5 bases from V and 7 bases from J, with 20 bases in between. CDR3 amino acids: CASSQHHGRGGEAFF. The CDR3 DNA sequence: TGTGCCAGCAGTCAACACCACGGTCGTGGAGGTGAAGCTTTCTTT.

This clone has just a few counts. The V and J genes are TRBV7-6 and TRBJ2-7; 7 bases align to TRBD2. This CDR3 region has 15 residues. The germline CDR1 and CDR2 sequences are SGHVS and FNYEAQ. With V trimmed by 4 bases and J by 0 bases, 6 bases remained unmatched. This CDR3 reads CASSSLATNSYEQYF. The DNA for the CDR3 is TGTGCCAGCAGCTCACTAGCGACGAACTCCTACGAGCAGTACTTC.

This clone appeared a single time. This sequence joins TRBV9 and TRBJ2-3; a weak D match, TRBD2 (6 bases). CDR3 length: 15 amino acids. Germline V gene data show CDR1 as SGDLS and CDR2 as YYNGEE. Trimming took 0 bases from V and 8 from J, leaving 16 bases between them. The CDR3 protein is CASSVAGDSFGTQYF. The CDR3 nucleotides read TGTGCCAGCAGCGTAGCGGGGGATAGTTTTGGTACGCAGTATTTT. The full variable domain, its missing parts supplied by reference TRBV9 and TRBJ2-3, is DSGVTQTPKHLITATGQRVTLRCSPRSGDLSVYWYQQSLDQGLQFLIQYYNGEERAKGNILERFSAQQFPDLHSELNLSSLELGDSALYFCASSVAGDSFGTQYFGPGTRLTVL.

The CDR3, as DNA: TGTGCCAGCGGACACCGGGACAGGGTTGCAGATACGCAGTATTTT. It translates to CASGHRDRVADTQYF. The chain uses TRBV18 and TRBJ2-3; 9 bases are a match to TRBD1. With 8 bases clipped from V and 4 bases from J, the junction kept 10 bases outside the gene matches. The CDR3 extends over 15 amino acids. Germline CDR1 and CDR2: KGHSH and LQKENI. Together with reference TRBV18 and TRBJ2-3, the CDR3 gives the full variable domain: NAGVMQNPRHLVRRRGQEARLRCSPMKGHSHVYWYRQLPEEGLKFMVYLQKENIIDESGMPKERFSAEFPKEGPSILRIQQVVRGDSAAYFCASGHRDRVADTQYFGPGTRLTVL.

The chain has TRBV21-1 and TRBJ1-4; TRBD1 is taken as the D call from the table, unchecked against the DNA. TRBV21-1 is given as a pseudogene. This CDR3 comprises 17 residues. CDR3 nucleotides: TGTGCCAGCAGCCTAAGGGACAGGGGTATCCGAGGAGAAAAACTGTTTTTT. This gives the protein CASSLRDRGIRGEKLFF.

The chain combines TRBV30 with TRBJ1-2; TRBD1 is a possible D gene (5 bases). V lost 3 bases and J 4 bases, leaving 21 bases between the germline ends. Per the germline V gene, CDR1 is GTSNPN and CDR2 is SVGIG (reference sequence). The CDR3 consists of 16 residues. In DNA form, the CDR3 reads TGTGCCTGGAGGCGGCAGGGAATCTCATCCCTCTATGGCTACACCTTC. Protein product: CAWRRQGISSLYGYTF.

This clone was detected only once. The chain links TRBV18 to TRBJ2-1; TRBD2 matches at 15 bases. The germline CDR1 and CDR2 sequences are KGHSH and LQKENI. The CDR3 length is 18 residues. Germline trimming cut 3 bases from V and 9 bases from J; bases unmatched to any gene: 12. DNA for the CDR3: TGTGCCAGCTCACCCTTAGCGGGACTAGCGGGAGGCTCGGGTGAGCAGTTCTTC. Translating gives CASSPLAGLAGGSGEQFF.

This chain uses TRBV24-1 with TRBJ1-1; D not certain. The CDR3 spans 13 residues. V lost 7 bases, J lost 0 bases, and 8 bases lay in between. Germline-derived CDR1 and CDR2 are KGHDR and SFDVKD. CDR3 region: CATRAGVNTEAFF. The CDR3 DNA reads as TGTGCCACCAGGGCAGGTGTGAACACTGAAGCTTTCTTT.

This rearrangement joins TRBV10-3 to TRBJ2-3, with 9 bases identical to TRBD2. The germline CDR1 and CDR2 sequences are ENHRY and SYGVKD. The CDR3 loop spans 16 amino acids. The V gene end was trimmed by 4 bases and the J gene end by 3 bases; junction bases not matched to a gene: 8. The CDR3 region is CAISVLAGVGTDTQYF. The CDR3 region has the DNA TGTGCCATCAGTGTTTTAGCGGGAGTGGGGACAGATACGCAGTATTTT.

The genes are TRBV28 and TRBJ1-4; 10 nucleotides align to TRBD1. The germline V gene encodes CDR1 MDHEN and CDR2 SYDVKM. The junction had 2 bases not matched to a gene; V was cut back by 6 bases and J by 4 bases. The CDR3 totals 14 residues. The CDR3 sequence: CASRGQGINEKLFF. CDR3 nucleotides: TGTGCCAGCAGGGGACAGGGGATTAATGAAAAACTGTTTTTT.

This sequence joins TRBV30 and TRBJ1-2, with 10 bases aligning to TRBD1. The CDR3 loop spans 13 amino acids. CDR1 and CDR2 (germline): GTSNPN, SVGIG (reference sequence). The trim removed 4 bases at V and 7 bases at J, leaving 6 bases unmatched. For the CDR3, the DNA is TGTGCCTGGACCCGACAGGGGGCGGGTGGCTACACCTTC. This gives the protein CAWTRQGAGGYTF.

The chain is built from TRBV11-3 and TRBJ2-3; D is unclear. The CDR3 runs to 13 residues. V shed 3 bases and J shed 6 bases, with 10 bases lying between them. The V gene's germline CDR1 is SGHNT and CDR2 YENEEA. CDR3: CASSFGPPDTQYF. CDR3 nucleotides: TGTGCCAGCAGCTTTGGGCCCCCGGATACGCAGTATTTT.

This chain links TRBV27 with TRBJ1-6, with a possible D match to TRBD1 (5 bases). Germline V gene lookup returns CDR1 MNHEY and CDR2 SMNVEV (reference sequence). This CDR3 region has 17 residues. V was trimmed by 4 bases and J by 3 bases, leaving 16 bases between them. The CDR3 loop is CASSSGFQRIYNSPLHF. In DNA, the CDR3 is TGTGCCAGCAGTTCAGGGTTCCAGAGAATCTATAATTCACCCCTCCACTTT.

This clone was found a few times. The chain couples TRBV7-2 to TRBJ2-7; 12 bases are a match to TRBD2. V shed 7 bases and J 2 bases; nucleotides not matched to a gene: 9. The germline V gene encodes CDR1 SGHTA and CDR2 FQGNSA. The CDR3 extends over 16 amino acids. CDR3 protein: CASTFPTSGRPYEQYF. CDR3 nucleotide sequence: TGTGCCAGCACCTTCCCGACTAGCGGGAGACCCTACGAGCAGTACTTC.